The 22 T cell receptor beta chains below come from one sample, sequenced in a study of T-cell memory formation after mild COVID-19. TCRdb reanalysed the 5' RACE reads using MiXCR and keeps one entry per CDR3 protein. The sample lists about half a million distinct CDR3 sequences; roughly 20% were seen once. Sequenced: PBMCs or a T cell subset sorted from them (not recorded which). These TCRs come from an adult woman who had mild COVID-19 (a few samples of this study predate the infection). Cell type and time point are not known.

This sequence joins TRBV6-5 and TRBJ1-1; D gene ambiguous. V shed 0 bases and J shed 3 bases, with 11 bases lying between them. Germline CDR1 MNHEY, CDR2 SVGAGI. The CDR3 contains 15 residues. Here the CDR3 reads CASSYSNSIYTEAFF. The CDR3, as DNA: TGTGCCAGCAGTTACTCGAATAGCATTTACACTGAAGCTTTCTTT.

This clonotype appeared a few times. The CDR3: CASSYRRGVAGEQPQHF. The CDR3 DNA follows: TGTGCCAGCAGTTACCGGCGGGGTGTGGCAGGGGAGCAGCCCCAGCATTTT. V is TRBV6-6 and J is TRBJ1-5; tentatively, D is TRBD1 (6 bases). V lost 2 bases to trimming and J lost 7 bases, with 21 bases between them. The CDR3 covers 17 residues. Germline CDR1 MNHNY, CDR2 SVGAGI (reference sequence).

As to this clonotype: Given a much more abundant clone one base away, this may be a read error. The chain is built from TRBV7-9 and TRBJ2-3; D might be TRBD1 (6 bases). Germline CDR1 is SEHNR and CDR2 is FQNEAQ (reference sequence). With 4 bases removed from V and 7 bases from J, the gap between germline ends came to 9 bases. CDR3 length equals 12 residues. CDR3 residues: CASSSRGYTQYF. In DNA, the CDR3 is TGTGCCAGCAGCTCCAGGGGATATACGCAGTATTTT.

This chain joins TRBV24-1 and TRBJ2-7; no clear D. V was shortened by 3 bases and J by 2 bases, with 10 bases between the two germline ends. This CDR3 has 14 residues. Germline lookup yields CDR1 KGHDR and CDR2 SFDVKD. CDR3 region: CATSDATEAYEQYF. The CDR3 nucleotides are TGTGCCACCAGTGATGCGACCGAAGCCTACGAGCAGTACTTC.

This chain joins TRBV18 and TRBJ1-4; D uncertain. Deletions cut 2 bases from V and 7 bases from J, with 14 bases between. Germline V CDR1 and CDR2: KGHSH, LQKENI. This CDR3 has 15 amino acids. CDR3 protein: CASSPSRGMGEKLFF. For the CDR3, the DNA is TGTGCCAGCTCACCATCCCGGGGAATGGGTGAAAAACTGTTTTTT.

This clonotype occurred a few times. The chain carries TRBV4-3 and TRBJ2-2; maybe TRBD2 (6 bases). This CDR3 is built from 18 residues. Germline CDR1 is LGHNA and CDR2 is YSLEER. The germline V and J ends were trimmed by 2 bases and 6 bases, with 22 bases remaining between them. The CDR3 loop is CASSQNEGLPNGAGELFF. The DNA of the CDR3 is TGCGCCAGCAGCCAAAACGAGGGACTTCCCAACGGGGCCGGGGAGCTGTTTTTT.

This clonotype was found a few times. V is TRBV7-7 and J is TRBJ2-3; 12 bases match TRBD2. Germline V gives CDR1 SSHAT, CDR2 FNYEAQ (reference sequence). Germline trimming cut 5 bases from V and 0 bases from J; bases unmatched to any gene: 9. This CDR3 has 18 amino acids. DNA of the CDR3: TGTGCCAGCAGCAAACTAGCGGGGGGAGTCTATAGCACAGATACGCAGTATTTT. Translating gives CASSKLAGGVYSTDTQYF.

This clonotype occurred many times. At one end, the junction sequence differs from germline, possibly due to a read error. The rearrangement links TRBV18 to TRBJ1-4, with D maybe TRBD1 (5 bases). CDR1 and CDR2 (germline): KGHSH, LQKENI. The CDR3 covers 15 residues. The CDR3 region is CASSRTGATNEKLFF. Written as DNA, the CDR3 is TGCGCCAGCAGCCGTACAGGAGCAACTAATGAAAAACTGTTTTTT.

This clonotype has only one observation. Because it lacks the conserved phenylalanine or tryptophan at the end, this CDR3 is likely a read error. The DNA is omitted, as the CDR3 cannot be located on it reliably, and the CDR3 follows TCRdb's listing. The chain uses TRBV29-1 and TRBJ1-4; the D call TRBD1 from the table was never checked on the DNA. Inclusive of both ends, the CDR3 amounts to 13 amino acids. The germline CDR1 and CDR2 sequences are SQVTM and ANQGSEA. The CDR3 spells CSVEDLELGQGGI.

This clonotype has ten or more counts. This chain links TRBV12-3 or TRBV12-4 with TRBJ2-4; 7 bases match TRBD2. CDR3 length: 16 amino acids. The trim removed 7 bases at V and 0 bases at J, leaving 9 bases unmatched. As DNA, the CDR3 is TGTGCCAGCACCCAGGGAGGGATTCTAGCCAAAAACATTCAGTACTTC. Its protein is CASTQGGILAKNIQYF.

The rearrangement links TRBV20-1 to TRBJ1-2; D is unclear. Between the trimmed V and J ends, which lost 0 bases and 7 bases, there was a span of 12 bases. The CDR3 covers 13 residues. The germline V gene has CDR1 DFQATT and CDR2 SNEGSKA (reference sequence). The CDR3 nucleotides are TGCAGTGCTAGAGATCCGGTTGCAGGTGGCTACACCTTC. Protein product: CSARDPVAGGYTF.

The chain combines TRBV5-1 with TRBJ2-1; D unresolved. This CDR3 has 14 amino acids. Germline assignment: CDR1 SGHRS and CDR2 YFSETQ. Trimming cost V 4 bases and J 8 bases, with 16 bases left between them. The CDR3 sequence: CASSAEPNLDEQFF. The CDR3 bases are TGCGCCAGCAGCGCCGAACCCAACCTGGATGAGCAGTTCTTC.

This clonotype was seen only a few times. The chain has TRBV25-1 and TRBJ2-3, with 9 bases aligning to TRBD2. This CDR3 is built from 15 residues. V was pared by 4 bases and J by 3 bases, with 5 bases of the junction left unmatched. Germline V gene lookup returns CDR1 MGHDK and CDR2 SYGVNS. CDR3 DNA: TGTGCCAGCAGTGGGCTAGCGGGACTGACAGATACGCAGTATTTT. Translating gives CASSGLAGLTDTQYF. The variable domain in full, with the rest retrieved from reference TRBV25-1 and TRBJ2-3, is EADIYQTPRYLVIGTGKKITLECSQTMGHDKMYWYQQDPGMELHLIHYSYGVNSTEKGDLSSESTVSRIRTEHFPLTLESARPSHTSQYLCASSGLAGLTDTQYFGPGTRLTVL.

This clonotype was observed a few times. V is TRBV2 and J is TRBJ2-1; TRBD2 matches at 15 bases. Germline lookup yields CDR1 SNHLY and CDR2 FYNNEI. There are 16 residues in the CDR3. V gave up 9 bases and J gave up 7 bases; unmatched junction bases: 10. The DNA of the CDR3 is TGTGCCAGAGAGGTCGGACTAGCGGGGGGGCGGAATGAGCAGTTCTTC. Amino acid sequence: CAREVGLAGGRNEQFF.

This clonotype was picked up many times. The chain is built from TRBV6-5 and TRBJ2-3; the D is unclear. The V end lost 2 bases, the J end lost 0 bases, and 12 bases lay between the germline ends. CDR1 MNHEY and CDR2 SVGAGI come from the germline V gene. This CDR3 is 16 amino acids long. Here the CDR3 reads CASSYTALPSTDTQYF. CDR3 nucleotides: TGTGCCAGCAGTTACACCGCCCTCCCTAGCACAGATACGCAGTATTTT.

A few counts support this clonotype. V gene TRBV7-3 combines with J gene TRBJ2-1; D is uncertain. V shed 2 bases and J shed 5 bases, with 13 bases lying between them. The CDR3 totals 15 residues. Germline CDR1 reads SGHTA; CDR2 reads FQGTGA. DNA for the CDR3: TGTGCCAGCAGCTTACTCCCTAGGCCCGACAATGAGCAGTTCTTC. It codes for CASSLLPRPDNEQFF.

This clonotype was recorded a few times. CDR3 sequence (DNA): TGTGCCAGCTCATCGGGCCTGTTCACCGGGGAGCTGTTTTTT. It translates to CASSSGLFTGELFF. The V and J genes are TRBV18 and TRBJ2-2; D not certain. V lost 5 bases and J lost 4, with 11 bases in between. The CDR3 has 14 residues. Looked up from germline, CDR1 is KGHSH and CDR2 is LQKENI.

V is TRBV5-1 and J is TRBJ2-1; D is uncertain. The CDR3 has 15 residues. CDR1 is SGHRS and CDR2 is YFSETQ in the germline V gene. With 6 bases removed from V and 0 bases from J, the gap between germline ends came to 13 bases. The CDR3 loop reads CASTRWATSYNEQFF. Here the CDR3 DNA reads TGCGCCAGCACCCGATGGGCTACCTCCTACAATGAGCAGTTCTTC.

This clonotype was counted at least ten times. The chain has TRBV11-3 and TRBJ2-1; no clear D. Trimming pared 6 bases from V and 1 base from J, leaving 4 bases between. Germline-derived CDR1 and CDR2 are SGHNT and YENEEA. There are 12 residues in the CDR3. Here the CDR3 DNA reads TGTGCCAGCAGTGCTTCCTACAATGAGCAGTTCTTC. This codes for CASSASYNEQFF.

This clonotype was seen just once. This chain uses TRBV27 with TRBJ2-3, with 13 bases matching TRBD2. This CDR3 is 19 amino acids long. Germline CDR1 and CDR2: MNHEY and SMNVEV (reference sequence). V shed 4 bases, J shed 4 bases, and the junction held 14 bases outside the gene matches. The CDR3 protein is CASSSGLKWTSGSPDTQYF. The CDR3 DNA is TGTGCCAGCAGTTCCGGGCTCAAATGGACTAGCGGGAGCCCAGATACGCAGTATTTT.

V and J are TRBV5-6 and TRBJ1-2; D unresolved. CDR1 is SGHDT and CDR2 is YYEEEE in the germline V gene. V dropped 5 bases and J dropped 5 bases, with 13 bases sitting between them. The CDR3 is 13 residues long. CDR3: CASRDGHGYGYTF. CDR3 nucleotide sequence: TGTGCCAGCAGGGACGGTCATGGGTATGGCTACACCTTC.

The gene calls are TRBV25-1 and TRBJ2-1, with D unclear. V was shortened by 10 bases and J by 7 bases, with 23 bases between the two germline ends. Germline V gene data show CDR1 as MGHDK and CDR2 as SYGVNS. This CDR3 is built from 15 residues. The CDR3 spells CATTPSRRVLNEQFF. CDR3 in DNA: TGTGCCACCACCCCCTCGCGAAGGGTCCTGAATGAGCAGTTCTTC.